The source of this TCR beta chain is a study of beta chain features in type 1 diabetes. Investigators reverse transcribed all isolated RNA, so they sequenced expressed TCRB transcripts. Naive, central memory and regulatory T cell samples produced a mean of around 4 million reads. The protocol was immunoSEQ multiplex PCR, while the TCRdb copy is restricted to in-frame clones and leaves out a portion. The sample comprises almost 250,000 clones, 13% to 15% of which are singletons, and around 0.03% rests with the top ten. Unmatched junction bases numbered 12, after V lost 8 bases and J lost 7 bases. The CDR3 contains 16 residues. Germline-derived CDR1 and CDR2 are SEHNR and FQNEAQ (reference sequence).

What was sequenced was naive CD4+ T cells from blood. The chain has TRBV7-9 and TRBJ2-1; TRBD2 matches at 12 bases. This receptor was identified in a woman aged 40 to 55 in good health. CDR3 region: CASLKGPSGGANEQFF. CDR3 bases: TGTGCCAGCCTAAAAGGACCTAGCGGGGGGGCGAATGAGCAGTTCTTC.